Given below is one T cell receptor (beta chain) in context. Its cognate antigen is unknown. The data were produced by immunoSEQ multiplex PCR, yet TCRdb's version contains in-frame clones alone and is incomplete. The sample lists fewer than 85,000 clones; approximately 90% were seen once. Trimming at V came to 4 bases and at J to 0 bases, leaving 7 bases not matched to a gene. Germline V lookup: CDR1 LGHNA, CDR2 YSLEER. The CDR3 is 17 amino acids. The entry originates in a study of siplizumab effects on memory and regulatory T cells. Study-wide results and caveats: Memory cells seemed less diverse than naive T cells, which seemed major alloresponse contributors.

This chain uses TRBV4-3 with TRBJ2-4; 9 nucleotides agree with TRBD2. The sample comprised Tregs sorted from blood. This clonotype was sampled from a human donor in good health. The CDR3 region is CASSLWAGGVAKNIQYF. CDR3 nucleotide sequence: TGCGCCAGCAGCCTCTGGGCGGGGGGGGTAGCCAAAAACATTCAGTACTTC.